Below, one TCR beta chain is given with its context. The antigen is not known. Assay: immunoSEQ multiplex PCR; the TCRdb copy retains only in-frame clones and omits some. The sample has about 140,000 clones; about 90% are singletons. The sample originates from a study of T cell responses to AZD1222 COVID-19 vaccine. General study points: The sample set comprised mostly white British donors with more females, and clonal diversity was possibly underestimated. Seropositive status at baseline applied to only 5 to 7 AZD1222 recipients.

The TCR was taken from an adult who received the MenACWY meningococcal vaccine as a control. The sample in question was peripheral blood, obtained 28 days after the second dose of the MenACWY control vaccine.

The CDR3 sequence is CASSNLVGRSGGYTF. The CDR3 DNA is TGTGCCAGCAGCAACCTCGTGGGCCGAAGCGGGGGCTACACCTTC. The V and J genes are TRBV7-2 and TRBJ1-2; no clear D. CDR3 length: 15 amino acids. V was shortened by 5 bases and J by 8 bases, with 21 bases between the two germline ends. Germline V gene lookup returns CDR1 SGHTA and CDR2 FQGNSA. The entire variable domain, with the rest obtained from reference TRBV7-2 and TRBJ1-2, is as follows: GAGVSQSPSNKVTEKGKDVELRCDPISGHTALYWYRQSLGQGLEFLIYFQGNSAPDKSGLPSDRFSAERTGGSVSTLTIQRTQQEDSAVYLCASSNLVGRSGGYTFGSGTRLTVV.